This is a list of T cell receptor beta chains from one sample in a study of blood T cell repertoires in COVID-19. Here immunoSEQ multiplex PCR was the method, and the copy in TCRdb shows in-frame clones only, minus some. This sample has some 360,000 clones, with about nine tenths found just once. Sequenced: PBMCs or T cells enriched from blood (not recorded which). The receptors shown here come from a woman aged 25 to 45 who had been exposed to COVID-19. CDR3s include the opening cysteine and the closing phenylalanine or tryptophan. Each record gives: CDR3 protein, CDR3 DNA, V gene, D gene, J gene, CDR3 length. D genes are given only for firm matches.

CDR3aa: CASSFSGLLEKLFF
CDR3nt: TGTGCCAGCAGTTTTTCTGGACTGCTAGAAAAACTGTTTTTT
v_gene: TRBV28
d_gene: -
j_gene: TRBJ1-4
len: 14

CDR3aa: CASSYSGRASEQYF
CDR3nt: TGTGCCAGTAGTTATAGCGGGAGGGCCTCCGAGCAGTACTTC
v_gene: TRBV19
d_gene: TRBD2
j_gene: TRBJ2-7
len: 14

CDR3aa: CASSVTQLRGYSGNTIYF
CDR3nt: TGTGCCAGCAGCGTTACCCAACTCAGGGGATACTCTGGAAACACCATATATTTT
v_gene: TRBV9
d_gene: -
j_gene: TRBJ1-3
len: 18

CDR3aa: CAISREGDLSFYGYTF
CDR3nt: TGTGCCATCAGTCGTGAAGGAGACCTAAGTTTCTATGGCTACACCTTC
v_gene: TRBV10-3
d_gene: -
j_gene: TRBJ1-2
len: 16

CDR3aa: CASTRTAALNTEAFF
CDR3nt: TGTGCCAGCACAAGGACAGCCGCTCTGAACACTGAAGCTTTCTTT
v_gene: TRBV28
d_gene: -
j_gene: TRBJ1-1
len: 15

CDR3aa: CASSLRSAGGFTGELFF
CDR3nt: TGTGCCAGCAGCTTAAGGTCTGCGGGAGGCTTCACCGGGGAGCTGTTTTTT
v_gene: TRBV7-3
d_gene: TRBD2
j_gene: TRBJ2-2
len: 17

CDR3aa: CASSLVRDPRETQYF
CDR3nt: TGTGCCAGCAGCTTAGTGCGGGATCCAAGGGAGACCCAGTACTTC
v_gene: TRBV7-2
d_gene: -
j_gene: TRBJ2-5
len: 15

CDR3aa: CASSRSYGYTF
CDR3nt: TGTGCCAGCAGCCGGAGTTATGGCTACACCTTC
v_gene: TRBV7-9
d_gene: -
j_gene: TRBJ1-2
len: 11

CDR3aa: CASSWARDRALGRYF
CDR3nt: TGTGCCAGCAGCTGGGCCCGGGACAGGGCCCTGGGACGGTACTTC
v_gene: TRBV11-3
d_gene: TRBD1
j_gene: TRBJ2-7
len: 15

CDR3aa: CASWGLAGGEKNEQFF
CDR3nt: TGTGCCAGCTGGGGACTAGCGGGAGGGGAAAAAAATGAGCAGTTCTTC
v_gene: TRBV7-9
d_gene: TRBD2
j_gene: TRBJ2-1
len: 16

CDR3aa: CASSRGRFSYEQYF
CDR3nt: TGTGCCAGCAGCAGGGGCAGGTTCTCCTACGAGCAGTACTTC
v_gene: TRBV21-1
d_gene: -
j_gene: TRBJ2-7
len: 14

CDR3aa: CASSFGQGNSPLHF
CDR3nt: TGTGCCAGCAGCTTTGGACAGGGTAATTCACCCCTCCACTTT
v_gene: TRBV25-1
d_gene: TRBD1
j_gene: TRBJ1-6
len: 14

CDR3aa: CASSLGTPPYEQYF
CDR3nt: TGTGCCAGCAGCTTGGGGACACCCCCCTACGAGCAGTACTTC
v_gene: TRBV7-3
d_gene: -
j_gene: TRBJ2-7
len: 14